One sample yielded the 12 T cell receptor beta chains listed below, sequenced in a study of CD8+ T cells in alopecia areata. Extracted RNA was reverse transcribed into cDNA, the sequencing template. TCRdb's copy holds only in-frame clones and misses some; the assay was immunoSEQ multiplex PCR. This table holds more than 130,000 clones, 82% found once. Treatment described: oral pan-JAK inhibitor, 5-10 mg twice daily. The sequenced sample was CD8+ T cells sorted from blood, obtained at week 4, from a patient treated with tofacitinib. These TCRs come from a human donor with alopecia areata.

This rearrangement joins TRBV6-6 to TRBJ2-5; 11 nucleotides agree with TRBD1. The junction had 7 bases not matched to a gene; V was cut back by 2 bases and J by 5 bases. The germline CDR1 and CDR2 sequences are MNHNY and SVGAGI (reference sequence). The CDR3 covers 16 residues. The CDR3 protein is CASSYLGQGAGETQYF. CDR3 in DNA: TGTGCCAGCAGTTACCTCGGACAGGGGGCTGGGGAGACCCAGTACTTC.

The chain couples TRBV2 to TRBJ2-3; TRBD2 matches at 12 bases. Germline V gene lookup returns CDR1 SNHLY and CDR2 FYNNEI. There are 16 residues in the CDR3. Germline trimming cut 8 bases from V and 2 bases from J; bases unmatched to any gene: 8. The CDR3 sequence is CASRRLAGAYTDTQYF. For the CDR3, the DNA is TGTGCCAGCCGCAGACTAGCGGGGGCCTACACAGATACGCAGTATTTT.

This rearrangement joins TRBV6-6 to TRBJ2-2; D is possibly TRBD2 (6 bases). The CDR3 is 14 amino acids. The V and J ends lost 0 bases and 6 bases respectively, with 8 bases between them. In germline, CDR1 is MNHNY, CDR2 SVGAGI (reference sequence). The chain's CDR3 is CASSYSSGAGELFF. CDR3 nucleotide sequence: TGTGCCAGCAGTTACTCCTCGGGGGCCGGGGAGCTGTTTTTT.

V is TRBV5-6 and J is TRBJ1-1, with no clear D. CDR3 length: 14 residues. V shed 0 bases and J shed 3 bases, with 9 bases lying between them. Germline CDR1 reads SGHDT; CDR2 reads YYEEEE. CDR3 DNA sequence: TGTGCCAGCAGCTTGGGGGCGCCGGACACTGAAGCTTTCTTT. It codes for CASSLGAPDTEAFF.

The chain links TRBV29-1 to TRBJ2-7; D remains ambiguous. Trimming shortened V by 4 bases and J by 9 bases, and 19 bases separated the two germline ends. Germline assignment: CDR1 SQVTM and CDR2 ANQGSEA. The CDR3 runs 13 residues. The CDR3 sequence is CSVGAAALDGQYF. CDR3 sequence (DNA): TGCAGCGTTGGGGCAGCTGCCTTGGACGGGCAGTACTTC.

The V call is TRBV6-5, the J call TRBJ2-5, with D maybe TRBD2 (7 bases). The germline V gene has CDR1 MNHEY and CDR2 SVGAGI. V was pared by 8 bases and J by 0 bases, with 13 bases between. The CDR3 length is 14 residues. The DNA of the CDR3 is TGTGCCAGCTCAGGGGAGGGGAACCAAGAGACCCAGTACTTC. Translation: CASSGEGNQETQYF.

V and J are TRBV11-2 and TRBJ2-7; TRBD1 is a possible D gene (6 bases). Germline loops: CDR1 SGHAT, CDR2 FQNNGV. Trimming pared 5 bases from V and 0 bases from J, leaving 14 bases between. The CDR3 covers 15 residues. The CDR3 reads CASSLTGTTSYEQYF. The CDR3 bases are TGTGCCAGCAGCCTAACCGGGACAACCTCCTACGAGCAGTACTTC.

The CDR3 DNA reads TGCGCCAGCAGCCAAGTAGGTGGGAGTCATCAGCCCCAGCATTTT. Its translation is CASSQVGGSHQPQHF. The chain uses TRBV4-1 and TRBJ1-5, with unresolved D. The germline V gene encodes CDR1 MGHRA and CDR2 YSYEKL. The CDR3 sequence is 15 residues long. V was clipped by 1 base and J by 5 bases, with 12 bases between them.

The chain joins TRBV15 to TRBJ2-5; D gene unclear. Trimming stripped 3 bases from V and 0 bases from J, with 11 bases between. This CDR3 spans 15 amino acids. Germline values: CDR1 LNHNV, CDR2 YYDKDF (reference sequence). The CDR3 DNA follows: TGTGCCACCAGCAGGTATAATCAGTACCAAGAGACCCAGTACTTC. Translating gives CATSRYNQYQETQYF.

The gene calls are TRBV6-6 and TRBJ2-3; D is ambiguous. CDR1 is MNHNY and CDR2 is SVGAGI in the germline V gene (reference sequence). V was trimmed by 6 bases and J by 2 bases, leaving 6 bases between them. The CDR3 has 12 residues. The CDR3 coding sequence is TGTGCCAGCAGCGACATCACAGATACGCAGTATTTT. Its translation is CASSDITDTQYF.

This clone was seen once. This chain links TRBV12-5 with TRBJ2-7; TRBD2 agrees at 9 bases. The CDR3 length is 17 residues. V shed 6 bases and J 0 bases; nucleotides not matched to a gene: 12. Germline CDR1 reads LGHNT; CDR2 reads FRNRAP. DNA for the CDR3: TGTGCTAGTGGCCCCCAAGGGGTAGCGGGGGCCTCCTACGAGCAGTACTTC. Translating it yields CASGPQGVAGASYEQYF.

V gene TRBV4-3 combines with J gene TRBJ2-1, with no clear D. The length of the CDR3 is 16 residues. The V gene's germline CDR1 is LGHNA and CDR2 YSLEER. V was cut by 0 bases and J by 1 base, with 10 bases left in between. The CDR3 region is CASSQDRLPSYNEQFF. CDR3 in DNA: TGCGCCAGCAGCCAAGACCGGCTACCGTCCTACAATGAGCAGTTCTTC.